The clone carrying this T cell receptor beta chain was seen a handful of times. Next came a second PCR, run for about 6 to 11 cycles, which used a sample-barcoded 5' primer along with a J-beta primer mix. In TCRdb, the 5' RACE reads were re-called with MiXCR into one record per CDR3 protein. This sample has 550,000 to 750,000 distinct CDR3 sequences, with under 25% found just once. The sample is drawn from a study of blood T cells in healthy people across ages. Samples had at least 7 million PBMCs isolated from them. The sequencing input was blood. This TCR derives from a man between 65 and 85 years old in good health.

CDR3 sequence (DNA): TGTGCCAGCCAAACTTCGGGGCTGCATCAGCCCCAGCATTTT. Its translation is CASQTSGLHQPQHF. The chain links TRBV28 to TRBJ1-5, with a possible D match to TRBD1 (5 bases). The CDR3 contains 14 residues. Germline V lookup: CDR1 MDHEN, CDR2 SYDVKM. V lost 8 bases and J lost 5, with 16 bases in between.